This T cell receptor (beta chain) stems from a study of cytomegalovirus exposure and HLA in healthy donors. PCR employed 60 Vbeta and 13 Jbeta primers. Per the original methods: An analysis that came later counted some 81 million unique TCR beta chains, approximately 9.9 million shared. Profiling relied on immunoSEQ multiplex PCR, and the TCRdb table lists in-frame clones only, not all of them. That table furnishes V, J and clone size, whereas the DNA furnished D and trimming. The data hold approximately 170,000 clones, with about 79% observed a single time. Whole-study results and caveats: Whilst most TCR sequences proved rare, a subset of public TCRs occurred across many donors. The authors enumerated around 150 TCR beta chains as linked to cytomegalovirus.

Healthy bone marrow donors made up the donor group. Points on this clone: The antigen is not known.

The germline V gene has CDR1 MNHNY and CDR2 SVGAGI (reference sequence). Trimming cost V 0 bases and J 5 bases, with 16 bases left between them. This CDR3 region has 16 residues. The sequence derives from a woman between 45 and 65 years old in good health and CMV-seronegative. The chain is built from TRBV6-6 and TRBJ2-5, with D perhaps matching TRBD2 (5 bases). Sequencing was done on a sample of PBMCs. CDR3 sequence: CASSYSERVASETQYF. CDR3 bases: TGTGCCAGCAGTTACTCCGAGAGGGTAGCGTCGGAGACCCAGTACTTC.